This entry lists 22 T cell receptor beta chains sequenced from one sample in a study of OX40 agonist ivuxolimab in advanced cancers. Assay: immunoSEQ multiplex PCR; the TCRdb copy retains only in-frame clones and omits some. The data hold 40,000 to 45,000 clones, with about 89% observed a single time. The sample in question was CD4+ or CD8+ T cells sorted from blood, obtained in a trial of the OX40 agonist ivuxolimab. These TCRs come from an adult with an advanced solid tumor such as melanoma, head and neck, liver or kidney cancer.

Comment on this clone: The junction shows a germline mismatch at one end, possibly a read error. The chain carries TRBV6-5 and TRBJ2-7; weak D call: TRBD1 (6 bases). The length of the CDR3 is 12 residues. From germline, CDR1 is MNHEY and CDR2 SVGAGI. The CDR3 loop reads CASSPRGGHIHF. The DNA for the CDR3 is TGTGCCAGCAGTCCGCGTGGGGGACATATCCACTTC.

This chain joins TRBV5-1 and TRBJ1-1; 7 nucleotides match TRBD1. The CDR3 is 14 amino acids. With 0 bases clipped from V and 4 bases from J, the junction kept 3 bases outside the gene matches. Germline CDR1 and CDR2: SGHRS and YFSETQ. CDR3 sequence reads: CASSLDGTATEAFF. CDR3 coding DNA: TGCGCCAGCAGCTTGGACGGGACAGCCACTGAAGCTTTCTTT. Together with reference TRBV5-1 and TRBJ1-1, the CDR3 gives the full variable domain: KAGVTQTPRYLIKTRGQQVTLSCSPISGHRSVSWYQQTPGQGLQFLFEYFSETQRNKGNFPGRFSGRQFSNSRSEMNVSTLELGDSALYLCASSLDGTATEAFFGQGTRLTVV.

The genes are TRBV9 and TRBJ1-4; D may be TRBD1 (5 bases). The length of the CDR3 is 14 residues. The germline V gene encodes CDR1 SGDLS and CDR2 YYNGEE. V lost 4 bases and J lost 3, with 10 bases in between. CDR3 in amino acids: CASSRGSANEKLFF. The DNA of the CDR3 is TGTGCCAGCAGCCGGGGGAGTGCTAATGAAAAACTGTTTTTT.

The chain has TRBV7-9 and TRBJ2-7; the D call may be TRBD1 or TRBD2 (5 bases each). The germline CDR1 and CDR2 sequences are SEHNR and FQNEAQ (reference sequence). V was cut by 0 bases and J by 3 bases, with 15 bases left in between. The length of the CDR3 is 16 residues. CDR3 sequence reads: CASSLALGEFSYEQYF. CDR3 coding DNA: TGTGCCAGCAGCTTAGCGCTAGGGGAGTTTAGCTACGAGCAGTACTTC.

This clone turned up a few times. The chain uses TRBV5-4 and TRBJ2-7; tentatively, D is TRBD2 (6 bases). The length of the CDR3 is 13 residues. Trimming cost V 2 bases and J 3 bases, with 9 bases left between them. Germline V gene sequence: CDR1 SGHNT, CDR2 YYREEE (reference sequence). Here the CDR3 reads CASSFGGLYEQYF. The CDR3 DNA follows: TGTGCCAGCAGCTTCGGGGGACTCTACGAGCAGTACTTC.

CDR3 nucleotides: TGTGCCAGCAGCCCATCCCCCTACGAGCAGTACTTC. It is translated as CASSPSPYEQYF. The chain links TRBV9 to TRBJ2-7; D is undetermined. Germline loops: CDR1 SGDLS, CDR2 YYNGEE. V was clipped by 4 bases and J by 2 bases, with 7 bases between them. The CDR3 covers 12 residues.

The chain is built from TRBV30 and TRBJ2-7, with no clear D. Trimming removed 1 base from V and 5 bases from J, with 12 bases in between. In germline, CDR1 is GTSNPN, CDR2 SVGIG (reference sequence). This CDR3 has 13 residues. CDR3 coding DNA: TGTGCCTGGAGTGAGGGTACGTTGAACGAGCAGTACTTC. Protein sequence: CAWSEGTLNEQYF. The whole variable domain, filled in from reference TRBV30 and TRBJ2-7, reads SQTIHQWPATLVQPVGSPLSLECTVEGTSNPNLYWYRQAAGRGLQLLFYSVGIGQISSEVPQNLSASRPQDRQFILSSKKLLLSDSGFYLCAWSEGTLNEQYFGPGTRLTVT.

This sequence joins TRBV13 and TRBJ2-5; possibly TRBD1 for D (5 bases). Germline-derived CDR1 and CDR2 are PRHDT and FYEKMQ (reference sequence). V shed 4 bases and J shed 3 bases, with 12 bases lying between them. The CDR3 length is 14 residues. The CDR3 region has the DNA TGTGCCAGCAGCTCTAGACAGAGAAAAGAGACCCAGTACTTC. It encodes CASSSRQRKETQYF.

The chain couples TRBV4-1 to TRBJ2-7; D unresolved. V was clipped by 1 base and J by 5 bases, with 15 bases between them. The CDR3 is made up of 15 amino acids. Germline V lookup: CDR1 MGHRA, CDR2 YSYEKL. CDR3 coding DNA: TGCGCCAGCAGCCAAGTGGCTAGTGCATCAGACGAGCAGTACTTC. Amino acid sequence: CASSQVASASDEQYF.

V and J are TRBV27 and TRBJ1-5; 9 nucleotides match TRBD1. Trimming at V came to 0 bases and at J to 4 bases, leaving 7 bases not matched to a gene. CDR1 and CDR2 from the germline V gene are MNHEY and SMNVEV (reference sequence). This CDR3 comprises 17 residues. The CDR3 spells CASSLSWTGAINQPQHF. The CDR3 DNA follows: TGTGCCAGCAGTTTATCGTGGACAGGGGCGATAAATCAGCCCCAGCATTTT.

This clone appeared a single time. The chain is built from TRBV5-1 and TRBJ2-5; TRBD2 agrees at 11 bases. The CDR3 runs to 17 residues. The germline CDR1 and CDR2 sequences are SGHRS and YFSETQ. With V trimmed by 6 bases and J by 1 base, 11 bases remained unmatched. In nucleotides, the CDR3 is TGCGCCAGCAAATTCATGACTAGCGGGATGCTCCAAGAGACCCAGTACTTC. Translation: CASKFMTSGMLQETQYF.

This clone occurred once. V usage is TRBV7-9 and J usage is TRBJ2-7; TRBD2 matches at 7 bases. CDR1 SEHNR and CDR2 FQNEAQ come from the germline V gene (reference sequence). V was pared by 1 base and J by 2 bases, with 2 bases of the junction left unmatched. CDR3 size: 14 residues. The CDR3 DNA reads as TGTGCCAGCAGCTTAGAAGCGGGGACCTACGAGCAGTACTTC. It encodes CASSLEAGTYEQYF.

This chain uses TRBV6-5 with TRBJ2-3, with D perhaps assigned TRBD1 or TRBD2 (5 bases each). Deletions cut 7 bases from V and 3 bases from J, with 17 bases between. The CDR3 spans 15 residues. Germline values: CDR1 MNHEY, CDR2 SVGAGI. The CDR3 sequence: CASKTRDPGTDTQYF. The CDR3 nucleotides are TGTGCCAGCAAAACTCGGGACCCAGGGACAGATACGCAGTATTTT.

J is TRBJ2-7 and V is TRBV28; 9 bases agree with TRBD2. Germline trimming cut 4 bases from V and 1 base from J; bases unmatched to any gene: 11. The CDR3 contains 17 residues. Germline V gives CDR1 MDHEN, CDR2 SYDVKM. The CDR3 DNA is TGTGCCAGCAGTTGGCGACATATTAGCGGGAGATCCTACGAGCAGTACTTC. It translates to CASSWRHISGRSYEQYF.

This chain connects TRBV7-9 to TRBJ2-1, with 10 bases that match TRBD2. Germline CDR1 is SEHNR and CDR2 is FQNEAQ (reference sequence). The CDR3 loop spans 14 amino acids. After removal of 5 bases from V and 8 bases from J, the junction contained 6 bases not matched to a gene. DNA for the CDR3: TGTGCCAGCAGCACCGGGACTAGCGTTCATGAGCAGTTCTTC. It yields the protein CASSTGTSVHEQFF.

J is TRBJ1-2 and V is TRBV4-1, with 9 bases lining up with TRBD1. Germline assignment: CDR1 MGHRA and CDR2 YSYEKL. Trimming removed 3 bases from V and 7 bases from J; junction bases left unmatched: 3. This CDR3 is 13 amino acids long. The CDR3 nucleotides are TGCGCCAGCAGCCAGACACAGGGGGCTGGCTACACCTTC. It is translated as CASSQTQGAGYTF.

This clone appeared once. CDR3 in DNA: TGCGCCAGCAGTCAATCGGCTAGCGGGAGGGTTAGCTCCTACAATGAGCAGTTCTTC. This encodes CASSQSASGRVSSYNEQFF. The gene calls are TRBV23-1 and TRBJ2-1; TRBD2 aligns across 12 bases. TRBV23-1 is placed among ORFs of uncertain function. The CDR3 is made up of 19 amino acids. V shed 0 bases, J shed 0 bases, and the junction held 6 bases outside the gene matches.

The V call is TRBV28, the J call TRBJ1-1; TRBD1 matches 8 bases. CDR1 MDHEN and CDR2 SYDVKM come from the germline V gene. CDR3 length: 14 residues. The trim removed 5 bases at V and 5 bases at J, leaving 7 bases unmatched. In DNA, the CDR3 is TGTGCCAGCAGTCCAGACAGGGGAGCTACTGAAGCTTTCTTT. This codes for CASSPDRGATEAFF.

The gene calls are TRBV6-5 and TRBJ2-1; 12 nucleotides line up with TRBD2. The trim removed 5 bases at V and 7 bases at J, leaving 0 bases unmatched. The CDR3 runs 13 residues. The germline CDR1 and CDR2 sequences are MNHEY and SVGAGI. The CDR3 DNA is TGTGCCAGCAGTCTAGCGGGAGGGAATGAGCAGTTCTTC. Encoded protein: CASSLAGGNEQFF.

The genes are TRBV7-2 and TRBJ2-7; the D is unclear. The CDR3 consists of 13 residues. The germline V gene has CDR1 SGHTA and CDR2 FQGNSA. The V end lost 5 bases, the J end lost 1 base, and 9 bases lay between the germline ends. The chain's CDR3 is CASSIRVSYEQYF. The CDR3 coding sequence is TGTGCCAGCAGCATCCGGGTGTCCTACGAGCAGTACTTC.

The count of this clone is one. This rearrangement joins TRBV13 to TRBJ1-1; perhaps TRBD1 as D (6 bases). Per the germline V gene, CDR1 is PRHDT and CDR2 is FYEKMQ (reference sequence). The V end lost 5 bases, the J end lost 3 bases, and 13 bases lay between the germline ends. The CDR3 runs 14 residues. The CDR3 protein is CASSGRTVDTEAFF. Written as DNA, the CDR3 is TGTGCCAGCAGCGGCAGGACAGTAGACACTGAAGCTTTCTTT.

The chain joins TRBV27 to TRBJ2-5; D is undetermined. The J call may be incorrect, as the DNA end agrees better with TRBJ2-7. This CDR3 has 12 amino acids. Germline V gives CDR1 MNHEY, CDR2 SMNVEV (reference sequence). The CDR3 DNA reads TGTGCCAGCAGTGTACCCACCGGCGAGCAGTACTTC. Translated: CASSVPTGEQYF.